The clone carrying this TCR beta chain was observed a few times. What it binds is unknown. The data are from a study of response to subunit inactivated influenza vaccine. Findings and caveats of the study: Each seasonal influenza vaccination, the authors suggested, recruits few new T cells.

TCRdb re-derived calls from the RT-PCR reads in MiXCR, one entry per CDR3 protein. The sample lists approximately 300,000 distinct CDR3 sequences, roughly 20% occurring once. The CDR3 runs to 15 residues. V lost 5 bases, J lost 2 bases, and 8 bases stayed unmatched. The source is a man aged 50 to 69 who received an inactivated influenza vaccine. The chain employs TRBV12-3 or TRBV12-4 and TRBJ1-1; 7 positions agree with TRBD1. The material was PBMCs from blood, obtained 21 months after vaccination. The CDR3 sequence is CASSPSTGSNTEAFF. CDR3 DNA: TGTGCCAGCAGTCCCTCGACAGGGAGTAACACTGAAGCTTTCTTT.